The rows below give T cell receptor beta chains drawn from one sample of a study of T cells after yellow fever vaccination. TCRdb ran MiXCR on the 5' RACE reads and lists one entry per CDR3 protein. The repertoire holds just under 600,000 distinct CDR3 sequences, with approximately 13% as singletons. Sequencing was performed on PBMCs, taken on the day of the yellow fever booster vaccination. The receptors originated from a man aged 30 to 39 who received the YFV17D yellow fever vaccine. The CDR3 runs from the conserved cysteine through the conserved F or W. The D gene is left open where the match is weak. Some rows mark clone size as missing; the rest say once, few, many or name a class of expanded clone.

cdr3_nt: TGTGCCAGCACGGGGGGAGGAAGGGTTAAGGGGTACAATGAGCAGTTCTTC
cdr3_aa: CASTGGGRVKGYNEQFF
d_call: TRBD2
clone_size: few
v_call: TRBV6-1
j_call: TRBJ2-1

cdr3_nt: TGTGCCAGCAGGGAGGTCCCTAATTCACCCCTCCACTTT
cdr3_aa: CASREVPNSPLHF
d_call: NA
clone_size: NA
v_call: TRBV7-2
j_call: TRBJ1-6

cdr3_nt: TGTGCCAGCAGCGTAGATATAACCGGGGAGCTGTTTTTT
cdr3_aa: CASSVDITGELFF
d_call: NA
clone_size: NA
v_call: TRBV9
j_call: TRBJ2-2

cdr3_nt: TGTGCCAGCAGCTTATCCAGGGGGCAGACGGATACGCAGTATTTT
cdr3_aa: CASSLSRGQTDTQYF
d_call: TRBD1
clone_size: NA
v_call: TRBV7-3
j_call: TRBJ2-3

cdr3_nt: TGTGCCAGCAGTGCGGGACTAGCGGGAGGGACCTTCCGCACAGATACGCAGTATTTT
cdr3_aa: CASSAGLAGGTFRTDTQYF
d_call: TRBD2
clone_size: NA
v_call: TRBV12-3/TRBV12-4
j_call: TRBJ2-3

cdr3_nt: TGTGCCAGCAGTTACATCGCCTACGAGCAGTACTTC
cdr3_aa: CASSYIAYEQYF
d_call: NA
clone_size: NA
v_call: TRBV6-2/TRBV6-3
j_call: TRBJ2-7

cdr3_nt: TGCGCCAGCAGCTTGCGCGTTCCGGACGACGAGCAGTACTTC
cdr3_aa: CASSLRVPDDEQYF
d_call: NA
clone_size: NA
v_call: TRBV5-1
j_call: TRBJ2-7

cdr3_nt: TGCGCCAGCAGCCTACGGGGGTCCGGCGAGCAGTACTTC
cdr3_aa: CASSLRGSGEQYF
d_call: NA
clone_size: many
v_call: TRBV12-3/TRBV12-4
j_call: TRBJ2-7

cdr3_nt: TGTGCCAGCAGTTCGCACCTGACAGGTGGAATCTACGAGCAGTACTTC
cdr3_aa: CASSSHLTGGIYEQYF
d_call: NA
clone_size: NA
v_call: TRBV12-3/TRBV12-4
j_call: TRBJ2-7

cdr3_nt: TGTGCCAGCAGCTTAGTTGGTGGGAGAGGGGACTACGAGCAGTACTTC
cdr3_aa: CASSLVGGRGDYEQYF
d_call: NA
clone_size: few
v_call: TRBV7-2
j_call: TRBJ2-7

cdr3_nt: TGCAGTGCTCTCCGGCCGGGACGGCCCTACGAGCAGTACTTC
cdr3_aa: CSALRPGRPYEQYF
d_call: NA
clone_size: NA
v_call: TRBV20-1
j_call: TRBJ2-7

cdr3_nt: TGCGCCAGCACCGCCCGGGGACGGACCTACGAGCAGTACTTC
cdr3_aa: CASTARGRTYEQYF
d_call: NA
clone_size: few
v_call: TRBV5-1
j_call: TRBJ2-7

cdr3_nt: TGTGCCAGCAGTGAATACGCGGAGAAGAACACCGGGGAGCTGTTTTTT
cdr3_aa: CASSEYAEKNTGELFF
d_call: NA
clone_size: NA
v_call: TRBV25-1
j_call: TRBJ2-2

cdr3_nt: TGTGCCAGCAGCAGGACAGGGGGCGAAGGAGGCTACACCTTC
cdr3_aa: CASSRTGGEGGYTF
d_call: TRBD1
clone_size: NA
v_call: TRBV7-2
j_call: TRBJ1-2

cdr3_nt: TGTGCCAGCGGCCCACAGGGGGCGAACACCGGGGAGCTGTTTTTT
cdr3_aa: CASGPQGANTGELFF
d_call: TRBD1
clone_size: NA
v_call: TRBV28
j_call: TRBJ2-2

cdr3_nt: TGCAGTGCTAGGCGGGGGGCTATCACTGAAGCTTTCTTT
cdr3_aa: CSARRGAITEAFF
d_call: NA
clone_size: NA
v_call: TRBV20-1
j_call: TRBJ1-1

cdr3_nt: TGTGCCAGCAGTTATGACAGGACCTACGAGCAGTACTTC
cdr3_aa: CASSYDRTYEQYF
d_call: NA
clone_size: few
v_call: TRBV6-5
j_call: TRBJ2-7

cdr3_nt: TGCAGTGCTGGACTTCCGGGAGCGTGGAATGAGCAGTTCTTC
cdr3_aa: CSAGLPGAWNEQFF
d_call: NA
clone_size: few
v_call: TRBV20-1
j_call: TRBJ2-1